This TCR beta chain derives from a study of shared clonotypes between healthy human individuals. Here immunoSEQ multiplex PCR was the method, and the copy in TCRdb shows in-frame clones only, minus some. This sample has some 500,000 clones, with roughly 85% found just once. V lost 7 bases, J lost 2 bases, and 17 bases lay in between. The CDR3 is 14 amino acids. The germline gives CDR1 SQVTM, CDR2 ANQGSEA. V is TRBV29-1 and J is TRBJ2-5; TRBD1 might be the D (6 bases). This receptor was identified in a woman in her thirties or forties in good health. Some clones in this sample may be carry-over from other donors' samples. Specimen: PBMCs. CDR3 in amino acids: CSAPARGAQETQYF. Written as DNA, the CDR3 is TGCAGCGCTCCAGCCAGGGGTGCTCAAGAGACCCAGTACTTC.